A selection of T cell receptor beta chains follows, all from one sample in a study of blood T cell repertoires in COVID-19. Profiled with immunoSEQ multiplex PCR; TCRdb holds only in-frame clones, not every one. This table holds roughly 500,000 clones, 75% to 90% found once. The specimen sequenced was peripheral blood. The source of these receptors is a man between 18 and 35 years old with COVID-19, enrolled during active disease. Both conserved end residues are trimmed from each CDR3. Each record gives: V gene, CDR3 protein.

>TRBV12-3/TRBV12-4
ASSSEKGEQY
>TRBV6-6
ASSRRLAGITDTQY
>TRBV5-1
ASSLPSGTDTQY
>TRBV6-5
ASSADRGLPDTQY
>TRBV9
ASSVEPGSGETQY
>TRBV7-9
ASSLGGSNTEAF
>TRBV6-5
ASIGQGLNTGELF
>TRBV7-8
ASSLSGQGGYTGELF
>TRBV7-7
ASSPLAGESYEQY
>TRBV3-1/TRBV3-2
ASSQGRTAYTGELF
>TRBV18
ASSAGGYGYT
>TRBV11-2
ASSHEWNTIY
>TRBV2
ASSDPTSPYEQY
>TRBV10-3
ATTPPGLGYEQY
>TRBV2
ASSSGTGVYRQY
>TRBV4-1
ASSQERGGATGELF
>TRBV27
ASRRNVGEKLF
>TRBV5-4
ASSSWTVRSNQPQH
>TRBV19
ASSSDREETQY
>TRBV11-1
ASSLPSPSYEQY
>TRBV6-5
ASSYSMGAGTGELF
>TRBV19
ASSFGQYNEQF
>TRBV7-8
ASSPTGVLSNQPQH
>TRBV5-4
ASSLTRLAGAQAKNIQY
>TRBV9
ASTLLGLSTDTQY
>TRBV30
AWSGLAGVHTGELF